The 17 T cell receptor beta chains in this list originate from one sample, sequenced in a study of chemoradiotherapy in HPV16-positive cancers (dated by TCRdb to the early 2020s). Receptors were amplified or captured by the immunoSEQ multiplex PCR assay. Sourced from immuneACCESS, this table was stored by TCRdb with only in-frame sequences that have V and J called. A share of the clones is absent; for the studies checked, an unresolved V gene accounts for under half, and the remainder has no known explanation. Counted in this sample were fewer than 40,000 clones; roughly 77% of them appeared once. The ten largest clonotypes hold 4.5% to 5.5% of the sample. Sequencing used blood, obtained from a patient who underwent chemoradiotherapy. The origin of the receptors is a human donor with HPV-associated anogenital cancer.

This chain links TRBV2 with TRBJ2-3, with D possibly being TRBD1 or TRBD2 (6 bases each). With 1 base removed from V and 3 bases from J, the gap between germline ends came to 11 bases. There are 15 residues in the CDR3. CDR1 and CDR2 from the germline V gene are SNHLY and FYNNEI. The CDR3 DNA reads TGTGCCAGCAGTGAAGTCGGGGGCTATACAGATACGCAGTATTTT. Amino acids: CASSEVGGYTDTQYF.

The chain's CDR3 is CASSYSDRGSGEAFF. CDR3 nucleotides: TGTGCCAGCAGTTACTCTGACAGGGGGAGCGGTGAAGCTTTCTTT. This rearrangement joins TRBV6-5 to TRBJ1-1; 9 nucleotides match TRBD1. The germline CDR1 and CDR2 sequences are MNHEY and SVGAGI. The V and J ends lost 0 bases and 7 bases, in that order; junction bases with no gene match: 6. There are 15 residues in the CDR3.

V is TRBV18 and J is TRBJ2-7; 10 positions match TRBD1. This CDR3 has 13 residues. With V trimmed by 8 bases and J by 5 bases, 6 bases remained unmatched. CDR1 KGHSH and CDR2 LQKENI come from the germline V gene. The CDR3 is CASTDRGSHEQYF. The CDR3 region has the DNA TGTGCCAGCACGGACAGGGGGTCTCACGAGCAGTACTTC.

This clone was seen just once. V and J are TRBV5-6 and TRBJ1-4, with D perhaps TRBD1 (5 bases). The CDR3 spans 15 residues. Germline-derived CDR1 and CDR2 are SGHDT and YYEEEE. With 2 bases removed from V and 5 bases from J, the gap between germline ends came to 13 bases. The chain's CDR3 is CASSFLGTDNEKLFF. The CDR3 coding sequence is TGTGCCAGCAGCTTCTTAGGGACCGACAATGAAAAACTGTTTTTT.

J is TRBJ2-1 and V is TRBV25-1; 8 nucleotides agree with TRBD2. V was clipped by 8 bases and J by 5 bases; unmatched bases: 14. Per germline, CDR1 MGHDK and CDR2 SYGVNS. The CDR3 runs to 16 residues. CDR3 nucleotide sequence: TGTGCCAGCTCTTCGACCGGGGGGGTGACCCACAATGAGCAGTTCTTC. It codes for CASSSTGGVTHNEQFF.

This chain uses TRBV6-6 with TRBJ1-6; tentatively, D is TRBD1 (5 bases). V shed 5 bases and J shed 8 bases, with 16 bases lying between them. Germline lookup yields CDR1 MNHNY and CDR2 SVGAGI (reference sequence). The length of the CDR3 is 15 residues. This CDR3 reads CASSPTGQIYSPLHF. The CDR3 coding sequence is TGTGCCAGCAGTCCGACGGGGCAGATTTATTCACCCCTCCACTTT.

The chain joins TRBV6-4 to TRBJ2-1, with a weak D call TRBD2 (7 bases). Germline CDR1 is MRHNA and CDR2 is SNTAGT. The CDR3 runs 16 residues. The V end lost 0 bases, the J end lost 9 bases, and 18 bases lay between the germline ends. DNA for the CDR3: TGTGCCAGCAGTGACTCGGAGGGGGGGCCAATCAGTGAGCAGTTCTTC. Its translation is CASSDSEGGPISEQFF.

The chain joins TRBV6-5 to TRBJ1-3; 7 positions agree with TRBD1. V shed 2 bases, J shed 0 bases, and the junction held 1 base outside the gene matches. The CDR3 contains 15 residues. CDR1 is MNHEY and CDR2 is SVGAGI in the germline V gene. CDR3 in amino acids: CASSYRDSSGNTIYF. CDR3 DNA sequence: TGTGCCAGCAGTTACCGGGACAGCTCTGGAAACACCATATATTTT.

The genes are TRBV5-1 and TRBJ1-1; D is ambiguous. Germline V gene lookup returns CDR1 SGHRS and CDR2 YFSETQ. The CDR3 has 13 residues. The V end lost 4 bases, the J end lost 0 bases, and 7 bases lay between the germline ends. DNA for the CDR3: TGCGCCAGCAGCCCTCTCATGAACACTGAAGCTTTCTTT. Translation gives CASSPLMNTEAFF. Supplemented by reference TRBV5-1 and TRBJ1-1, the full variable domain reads KAGVTQTPRYLIKTRGQQVTLSCSPISGHRSVSWYQQTPGQGLQFLFEYFSETQRNKGNFPGRFSGRQFSNSRSEMNVSTLELGDSALYLCASSPLMNTEAFFGQGTRLTVV.

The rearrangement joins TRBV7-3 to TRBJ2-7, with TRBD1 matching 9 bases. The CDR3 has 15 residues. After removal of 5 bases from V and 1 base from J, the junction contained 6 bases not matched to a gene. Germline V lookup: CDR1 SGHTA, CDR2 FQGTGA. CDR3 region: CASSRTGERSYEQYF. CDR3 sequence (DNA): TGTGCCAGCAGCCGGACAGGGGAGAGATCCTACGAGCAGTACTTC.

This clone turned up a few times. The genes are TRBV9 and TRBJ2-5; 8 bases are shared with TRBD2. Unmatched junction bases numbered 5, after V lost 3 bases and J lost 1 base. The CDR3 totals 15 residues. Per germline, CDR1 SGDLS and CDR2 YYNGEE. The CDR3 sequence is CASSGRGGSQETQYF. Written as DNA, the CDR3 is TGTGCCAGCAGCGGCCGGGGGGGTTCCCAAGAGACCCAGTACTTC.

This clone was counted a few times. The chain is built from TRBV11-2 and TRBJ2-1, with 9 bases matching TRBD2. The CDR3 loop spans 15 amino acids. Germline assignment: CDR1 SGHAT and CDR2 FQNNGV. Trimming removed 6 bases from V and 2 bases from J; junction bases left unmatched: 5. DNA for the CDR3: TGTGCCAGCAGACGACTAGCGGACCCCTACAATGAGCAGTTCTTC. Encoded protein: CASRRLADPYNEQFF.

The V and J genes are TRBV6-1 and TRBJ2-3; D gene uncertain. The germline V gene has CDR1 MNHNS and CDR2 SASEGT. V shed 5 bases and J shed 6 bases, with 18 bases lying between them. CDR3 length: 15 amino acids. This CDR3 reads CASSISRTSEDTQYF. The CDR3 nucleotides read TGTGCCAGCAGTATTTCAAGGACCTCGGAGGATACGCAGTATTTT.

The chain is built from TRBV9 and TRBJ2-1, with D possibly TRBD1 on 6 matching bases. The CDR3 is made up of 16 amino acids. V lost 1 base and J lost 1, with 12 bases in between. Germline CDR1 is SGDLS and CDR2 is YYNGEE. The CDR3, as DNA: TGTGCCAGCAGCGTAACGGGACAAATTTCCTACAATGAGCAGTTCTTC. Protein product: CASSVTGQISYNEQFF.

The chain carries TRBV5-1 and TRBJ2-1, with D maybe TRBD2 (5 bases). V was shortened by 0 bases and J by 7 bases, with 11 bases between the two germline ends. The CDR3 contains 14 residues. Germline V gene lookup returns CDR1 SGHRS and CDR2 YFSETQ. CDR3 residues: CASSLVASGNEQFF. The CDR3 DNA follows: TGCGCCAGCAGCTTGGTGGCCTCGGGGAATGAGCAGTTCTTC.

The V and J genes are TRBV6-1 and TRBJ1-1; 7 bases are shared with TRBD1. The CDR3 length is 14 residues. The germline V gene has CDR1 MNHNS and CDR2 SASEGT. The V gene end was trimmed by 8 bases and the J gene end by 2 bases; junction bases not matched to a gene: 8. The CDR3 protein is CASLTTGSNTEAFF. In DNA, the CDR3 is TGTGCCAGCCTGACGACAGGGAGTAACACTGAAGCTTTCTTT.

CDR3 bases: TGTGCCAGCAGCGTCCCCCCAGGAAACACCATATATTTT. Its protein product is CASSVPPGNTIYF. The rearrangement joins TRBV9 to TRBJ1-3; no reliable D call. CDR1 is SGDLS and CDR2 is YYNGEE in the germline V gene. V was cut by 2 bases and J by 4 bases, with 7 bases left in between. This CDR3 spans 13 amino acids.